The 2 T cell receptor beta chains below all came from one sample that was sequenced in a study of human T cells and chemical hapten exposure. As for time point: patch test 3, about 24 weeks after DPC sensitization. As to treatment: therapeutic diphenylcyclopropenone sensitization with weekly scalp DPC. TCRdb reprocessed the RACE reads with MiXCR, giving one entry per CDR3 protein. Counted here are over 80,000 distinct CDR3 sequences, approximately 11% occurring once; the ten biggest clones make up 1% to 1.2%. The sequenced sample was whole blood, obtained in connection with sensitization to the hapten diphenylcyclopropenone (DPC). These receptors originate from a woman aged 25 to 39 with alopecia areata. Some clones in this sample may be carry-over from other donors' samples.

This clonotype turned up a few times. The CDR3 DNA reads TGCAGTGCTAGACAGGTTGCCTACAATGAGCAGTTCTTC. Translated: CSARQVAYNEQFF. This chain connects TRBV20-1 to TRBJ2-1; D is ambiguous. With 2 bases removed from V and 2 bases from J, the gap between germline ends came to 7 bases. Germline V gene sequence: CDR1 DFQATT, CDR2 SNEGSKA (reference sequence). The CDR3 runs to 13 residues.

This clonotype appeared many times. The rearrangement links TRBV4-3 to TRBJ2-7; D tentatively reads TRBD1 or TRBD2 (5 bases each). Germline CDR1 LGHNA, CDR2 YSLEER. This CDR3 is 17 amino acids long. Between the trimmed V and J ends, which lost 4 bases and 6 bases, there was a span of 25 bases. CDR3 sequence: CASSPGSGTYGVSEQYF. The CDR3 region has the DNA TGCGCCAGCAGCCCTGGTTCAGGGACGTATGGAGTCTCCGAGCAGTACTTC.